This TCR beta chain was recorded in a study of blood T cell repertoires in COVID-19. Study summary: COVID-19 samples collected from the United States, Italy and Spain covered acute and convalescent phases. T cells, B-cell-depleted T cells, or PBMCs provided the cDNA or gDNA that served as material.

In the authors' workflow: Scientists estimated how many nucleated cells there were by amplifying reference gene primers. Sequencing was performed with immunoSEQ multiplex PCR; in TCRdb, only in-frame clones are kept and a portion is missing. For V, J and clone size, that table is used; D and trimming come from the DNA. Of 290,000 or so clones in the sample, around 85% were seen once. Germline values: CDR1 MNHEY, CDR2 SVGAGI. This CDR3 comprises 14 residues. With 7 bases removed from V and 7 bases from J, the gap between germline ends came to 19 bases. The specimen was peripheral blood. This TCR was recovered from a man aged 50 to 60 with active or convalescent COVID-19. The V and J genes are TRBV6-5 and TRBJ2-5, with a possible D match to TRBD2 (6 bases). The CDR3 region is CASTQEAGAGTQYF. The CDR3 coding sequence is TGTGCCAGCACCCAGGAGGCAGGAGCGGGGACCCAGTACTTC.